A selection of T cell receptor beta chains follows, all from one sample in a study of T cells in narcolepsy. This table comes from immunoSEQ multiplex PCR, and its TCRdb copy is limited to in-frame clones, with some not included. The sample consists of 25,000 to 35,000 clones, about four fifths of them appearing once. Sample: memory (CD45RA-) CD4+ T cells from blood. The receptors were sampled from a human donor in good health. CDR3s include the opening cysteine and the closing phenylalanine or tryptophan. D genes are given only for firm matches. The size entry is marked missing in some rows and otherwise reads once, few, many or a size class.

v_gene,j_gene,d_gene,abundance,CDR3aa,CDR3nt
TRBV6-5,TRBJ2-7,.,.,CASSYSRLYEQYF,TGTGCCAGCAGTTACTCAAGGTTATACGAGCAGTACTTC
TRBV2,TRBJ1-5,TRBD1,.,CASSEPQGDQPQHF,TGTGCCAGCAGTGAACCCCAGGGGGATCAGCCCCAGCATTTT
TRBV6-5,TRBJ1-2,.,.,CASTGHKDYGYTF,TGTGCCAGCACGGGCCACAAGGACTATGGCTACACCTTC
TRBV6-1,TRBJ2-6,.,.,CASSDRAPGGLSGANVLTF,TGTGCCAGCAGTGATAGGGCCCCGGGGGGCCTCTCTGGGGCCAACGTCCTGACTTTC
TRBV28,TRBJ2-1,TRBD1,.,CAGLSGQGGEQFF,TGTGCGGGTTTGTCCGGACAGGGCGGAGAGCAGTTCTTC
TRBV2,TRBJ2-5,TRBD2,.,CASMRGLAAKAQYF,TGTGCCAGCATGCGGGGACTAGCGGCCAAGGCCCAGTACTTC
TRBV5-1,TRBJ2-7,.,.,CASKVGSSGYEQYF,TGCGCCAGCAAGGTCGGAAGTAGCGGCTACGAGCAGTACTTC
TRBV4-2,TRBJ2-1,TRBD2,.,CASSQGYGRDYNEQFF,TGTGCCAGCAGCCAAGGGTACGGGAGGGACTACAATGAGCAGTTCTTC
TRBV9,TRBJ2-1,.,.,CASSVAEYNEQFF,TGTGCCAGCAGCGTAGCAGAATACAATGAGCAGTTCTTC
TRBV7-2,TRBJ2-5,TRBD2,.,CASSLGQAGGPQETQYF,TGTGCCAGCAGCTTAGGTCAAGCGGGAGGCCCACAAGAGACCCAGTACTTC
TRBV5-1,TRBJ2-3,TRBD1,.,CASSKDRGDTDTQYF,TGCGCCAGCAGCAAGGACAGGGGCGATACAGATACGCAGTATTTT
TRBV28,TRBJ1-2,TRBD1,.,CASSFSFQGGIVAHGYTF,TGTGCCAGCAGTTTCAGCTTCCAGGGGGGTATTGTGGCACATGGCTACACCTTC
TRBV7-3,TRBJ2-3,.,.,CASSPRSGPGTDTQYF,TGTGCCAGCAGCCCACGGAGCGGACCCGGCACAGATACGCAGTATTTT
TRBV10-3,TRBJ1-5,.,.,CAISVGEGSNQPQHF,TGTGCCATCAGTGTTGGGGAAGGGAGCAATCAGCCCCAGCATTTT
TRBV15,TRBJ1-4,.,.,CATSRAGNTGKLFF,TGTGCCACCAGCAGAGCCGGAAACACTGGGAAACTGTTTTTT
TRBV7-9,TRBJ2-7,TRBD1,.,CASSSGGWTYEQYF,TGTGCCAGCAGTTCAGGGGGCTGGACCTACGAGCAGTACTTC
TRBV9,TRBJ1-2,.,.,CASSSLRHSNYGYTF,TGTGCCAGCAGCTCTCTTCGACATTCTAACTATGGCTACACCTTC
TRBV2,TRBJ2-6,.,.,CASSEGGANVLTF,TGTGCCAGCAGTGAAGGTGGGGCCAACGTCCTGACTTTC
TRBV29-1,TRBJ2-3,.,.,CSVEETEGRPQYF,TGCAGCGTTGAAGAAACGGAGGGGCGACCCCAGTATTTT
TRBV4-2,TRBJ1-5,.,.,CASSQVGQVNNQPQHF,TGTGCCAGCAGCCAAGTGGGGCAGGTTAATAATCAGCCCCAGCATTTT
TRBV6-6,TRBJ1-5,.,.,CASSYQSVRSNQPQHF,TGTGCCAGCAGTTACCAATCGGTTAGAAGCAATCAGCCCCAGCATTTT
TRBV12-2,TRBJ2-5,.,few,CASRLGDPQETQYF,TGTGCAAGTCGCTTAGGGGACCCTCAAGAGACCCAGTACTTC
TRBV11-3,TRBJ2-3,.,.,CASSPGRPGTDTQYF,TGTGCCAGCAGCCCCGGACGGCCTGGCACAGATACGCAGTATTTT
TRBV27,TRBJ2-7,TRBD2,.,CASSLFSGGPGSSYEQYF,TGTGCCAGCAGCCTTTTTTCGGGAGGGCCCGGGAGCTCCTACGAGCAGTACTTC
TRBV18,TRBJ2-1,TRBD2,.,CASSPNGGGASEQFF,TGTGCCAGCTCACCAAATGGCGGGGGGGCCTCTGAGCAGTTCTTC
TRBV2,TRBJ2-3,TRBD2,.,CASSPTSGMYKDTQYF,TGTGCCAGCAGCCCGACTAGCGGCATGTACAAAGATACGCAGTATTTT
TRBV5-5,TRBJ1-5,TRBD1,once,CASSAGQGVFGITQPQHF,TGTGCCAGCAGCGCGGGACAGGGGGTGTTCGGAATCACGCAGCCCCAGCATTTT
TRBV7-8,TRBJ1-1,.,once,CASSPHMNTEAFF,TGTGCCAGCAGCCCTCACATGAACACTGAAGCTTTCTTT
TRBV5-1,TRBJ2-5,TRBD2,.,CASSLTGGSQETQYF,TGCGCCAGCAGCTTGACGGGGGGGTCCCAAGAGACCCAGTACTTC
TRBV19,TRBJ2-6,TRBD1,.,CASSMGTGSSGANVLTF,TGTGCCAGTAGTATGGGGACAGGGAGCTCTGGGGCCAACGTCCTGACTTTC
TRBV11-2,TRBJ2-7,.,.,CASRPAHRANEQYF,TGTGCCAGCAGGCCGGCGCACAGGGCAAACGAGCAGTACTTC
TRBV7-8,TRBJ1-2,TRBD1,.,CASRTDRGVGGYTF,TGTGCCAGCAGGACGGACAGGGGTGTGGGTGGCTACACCTTC
TRBV10-2,TRBJ1-2,.,.,CASSGAGGGYTF,TGCGCCAGCAGCGGAGCAGGTGGTGGCTACACCTTC
TRBV6-4,TRBJ2-3,.,.,CASSPFWGADTQYF,TGTGCCAGCAGTCCTTTCTGGGGTGCAGATACGCAGTATTTT
TRBV5-6,TRBJ1-1,TRBD1,.,CASSLVVRGTNEAFF,TGTGCCAGCAGCTTGGTGGTCAGGGGGACGAATGAAGCTTTCTTT
TRBV5-8,TRBJ2-7,.,few,CASSSTPIEEQYF,TGTGCCAGCAGCTCCACACCTATTGAAGAGCAGTACTTC
TRBV20-1,TRBJ2-5,.,.,CSPIPKETQYF,TGCAGTCCCATTCCGAAAGAGACCCAGTACTTC
TRBV28,TRBJ1-2,.,.,CATENRVVGYGYTF,TGTGCCACCGAAAACAGGGTGGTAGGCTATGGCTACACCTTC
TRBV21-1,TRBJ2-7,.,.,CASSKEKYEQYF,TGTGCCAGCAGCAAAGAAAAATACGAGCAGTACTTC
TRBV19,TRBJ2-7,.,.,CASKDWGDYEQYF,TGTGCCAGTAAGGACTGGGGAGACTACGAGCAGTACTTC